Sequencing of this T cell receptor beta chain was carried out in a study of T cell changes during pregnancy in multiple sclerosis. This CDR3 spans 16 amino acids. Losses at the gene ends were 0 bases for V and 6 bases for J; bases not matched to a gene: 9. In germline, CDR1 is LGHNA, CDR2 YSLEER. Assay used: immunoSEQ multiplex PCR; TCRdb lists only in-frame clones, some missing. The sample consists of roughly 30,000 clones, around nine tenths of them appearing once. This TCR was sampled from a female donor in good health, enrolled as a control in a pregnancy study. This rearrangement joins TRBV4-3 to TRBJ1-2; 8 bases are shared with TRBD1. The starting material was CD4+ T cells from peripheral blood mononuclear cells, obtained in the first trimester of pregnancy. The CDR3 DNA reads as TGCGCCAGCAGCCAAGACCAGGGGGCGCCCTATGATGGCTACACCTTC. Residues: CASSQDQGAPYDGYTF.